This TCR beta chain was identified during a study of T-cell reconstitution after alpha-beta-depleted transplantation in children. The V gene's germline CDR1 is MDHEN and CDR2 SYDVKM. The CDR3 covers 12 residues. V was shortened by 6 bases and J by 6 bases, with 12 bases between the two germline ends. With regard to this clonotype: The antigen remains unidentified.

TCRbeta library preparation incorporated unique molecular identifiers. TCRdb passed the PCR reads through MiXCR, listing each CDR3 protein once. The sample carries around 700,000 distinct CDR3 sequences, over 10% recorded once. Overall study results and limits: Most T-cell counts and diversity one year after the transplant came from T cells that were newly produced. After transplant, at about two months, alpha-beta T cells were reportedly derived from several hundred expanded graft clones.

Material: PBMCs, obtained before TCRalphabeta/CD19-depleted stem cell transplant. This receptor was obtained from a girl aged 2 to 10 with congenital amegakaryocytic thrombocytopenia, due to receive a stem cell transplant. The J gene is TRBJ2-7, the V gene TRBV28; D remains unclear. CDR3 DNA sequence: TGTGCCAGCAGGGGTTTCATGACCGAGCAGTACTTC. Protein sequence: CASRGFMTEQYF.